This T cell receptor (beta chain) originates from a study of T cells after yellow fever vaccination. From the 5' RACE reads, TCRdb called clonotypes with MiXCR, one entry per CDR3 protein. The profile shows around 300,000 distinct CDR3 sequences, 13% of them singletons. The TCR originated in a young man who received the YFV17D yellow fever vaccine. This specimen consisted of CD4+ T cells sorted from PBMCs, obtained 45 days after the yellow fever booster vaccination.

As DNA, the CDR3 is TGCGCCAGCAGCGCCAGCGGGACGCCCTACAATGAGCAGTTCTTC. Its protein product is CASSASGTPYNEQFF. The J gene is TRBJ2-1, the V gene TRBV5-1, with 7 bases fitting TRBD2. Trimming removed 4 bases from V and 2 bases from J; junction bases left unmatched: 6. Per germline, CDR1 SGHRS and CDR2 YFSETQ. This CDR3 region has 15 residues.